The 18 T cell receptor beta chains below were found in one sample sequenced in a study of blood T cell repertoires in COVID-19. The method was immunoSEQ multiplex PCR; TCRdb's version includes in-frame clones alone and lacks a portion of them. Of around 250,000 clones listed, about 80% are singletons. Material: peripheral blood. All receptors come from a woman of 80 years or more with acute or convalescent COVID-19.

V gene TRBV9 combines with J gene TRBJ1-2, with TRBD1 matching over 8 bases. The CDR3 totals 14 residues. The germline V gene has CDR1 SGDLS and CDR2 YYNGEE. Trimming took 1 base from V and 2 from J; bases not matched to a gene: 1. CDR3 coding DNA: TGTGCCAGCAGCGTACAGGGGGCGAACTATGGCTACACCTTC. Amino acids: CASSVQGANYGYTF.

The CDR3 DNA reads as TGTGCCAGCAGCCGAGGAGGAACCTCTGGGGCCAACGTCCTGACTTTC. It codes for CASSRGGTSGANVLTF. This sequence joins TRBV7-8 and TRBJ2-6, with D perhaps TRBD2 (5 bases). The CDR3 totals 16 residues. Germline V gene sequence: CDR1 SGHVS, CDR2 FQNEAQ. V lost 5 bases and J 0 bases, leaving 11 bases between the germline ends.

V is TRBV18 and J is TRBJ2-3, with a tentative D call TRBD1 (6 bases). There are 16 residues in the CDR3. CDR1 is KGHSH, CDR2 LQKENI, per germline. The V end was cut by 3 bases, the J end by 5 bases, with 18 bases between. The CDR3 sequence is CASSPRAGEGLDTQYF. In nucleotides, the CDR3 is TGTGCCAGCTCACCTCGGGCAGGGGAAGGTTTAGATACGCAGTATTTT.

This sequence joins TRBV5-1 and TRBJ1-1, with TRBD1 matching over 9 bases. The germline V gene encodes CDR1 SGHRS and CDR2 YFSETQ. The CDR3 runs 14 residues. J gave up 5 bases and V 2 bases, and 4 bases lay outside the gene matches. The CDR3 nucleotides are TGCGCCAGCAGCTTACAGGGGGCGCGGACTGAAGCTTTCTTT. Translated: CASSLQGARTEAFF.

The rearrangement uses TRBV14 and TRBJ1-2; a possible D gene is TRBD1 (6 bases). The V gene's germline CDR1 is SGHDN and CDR2 FVKESK. The V end lost 3 bases, the J end lost 4 bases, and 12 bases lay between the germline ends. CDR3 length equals 14 residues. This CDR3 is CASSQNRVTYGYTF. The CDR3 DNA reads as TGTGCCAGCAGCCAGAACAGGGTCACCTATGGCTACACCTTC.

The chain uses TRBV11-2 and TRBJ1-6; maybe TRBD1 (6 bases). Trimming stripped 1 base from V and 5 bases from J, with 9 bases between. Germline V CDR1 and CDR2: SGHAT, FQNNGV. The CDR3 sequence is 15 residues long. This CDR3 is CASSLAQGDNSPLHF. The CDR3 region has the DNA TGTGCCAGCAGCTTAGCACAGGGAGATAATTCACCCCTCCACTTT. The full variable domain, completed using reference TRBV11-2 and TRBJ1-6, is EAGVAQSPRYKIIEKRQSVAFWCNPISGHATLYWYQQILGQGPKLLIQFQNNGVVDDSQLPKDRFSAERLKGVDSTLKIQPAKLEDSAVYLCASSLAQGDNSPLHFGNGTRLTVT.

The rearrangement joins TRBV12-3 or TRBV12-4 to TRBJ1-3; D call uncertain. CDR3 length: 12 amino acids. V was shortened by 2 bases and J by 4 bases, with 3 bases between the two germline ends. The CDR3 DNA sequence: TGTGCCAGCAGTTTACAGGGAAACACCATATATTTT. It is translated as CASSLQGNTIYF.

J is TRBJ2-7 and V is TRBV14, with a weak D call TRBD1 (6 bases). Per the germline V gene, CDR1 is SGHDN and CDR2 is FVKESK. The CDR3 length is 14 residues. V was cut by 3 bases and J by 3 bases, with 12 bases left in between. The CDR3 sequence is CASSHFLGGYEQYF. CDR3 DNA sequence: TGTGCCAGCAGCCATTTCTTAGGGGGCTACGAGCAGTACTTC.

This chain links TRBV25-1 with TRBJ1-4; TRBD1 aligns across 10 bases. The germline V gene encodes CDR1 MGHDK and CDR2 SYGVNS. This CDR3 is 15 amino acids long. V lost 4 bases, J lost 6 bases, and 5 bases stayed unmatched. The CDR3: CASSAYGTGDEKLFF. CDR3 nucleotide sequence: TGTGCCAGCAGTGCCTACGGGACAGGGGATGAAAAACTGTTTTTT.

The rearrangement joins TRBV29-1 to TRBJ1-4, with a tentative D call TRBD1 (6 bases). The germline CDR1 and CDR2 sequences are SQVTM and ANQGSEA. This CDR3 spans 14 amino acids. Trimming removed 5 bases at V and 2 bases at J, with 12 bases between. The CDR3 DNA reads as TGCAGCGTTCAGGGGAGTCTGACTAATGAAAAACTGTTTTTT. Protein product: CSVQGSLTNEKLFF.

J is TRBJ1-2 and V is TRBV14; 7 bases agree with TRBD1. The CDR3 spans 13 residues. Per the germline V gene, CDR1 is SGHDN and CDR2 is FVKESK. V gave up 5 bases and J gave up 4 bases; unmatched junction bases: 4. CDR3 protein: CASSVGQRYGYTF. In DNA, the CDR3 is TGTGCCAGCAGCGTGGGACAGCGCTATGGCTACACCTTC.

Regarding this clone: Other DNA sequences in the sample encode the same CDR3. The chain combines TRBV6-2 or TRBV6-3 with TRBJ1-5; a possible D gene is TRBD1 (5 bases). CDR3 length: 15 amino acids. Between the trimmed V and J ends, which lost 0 bases and 1 base, there was a span of 7 bases. CDR1 is MNHEY and CDR2 is SVGEGT in the germline V gene. The CDR3 region is CASSYSGGSNQPQHF. The CDR3 nucleotides are TGTGCCAGCAGTTACTCTGGGGGGAGCAATCAGCCCCAGCATTTT.

V and J are TRBV18 and TRBJ2-1; the D is unclear. This CDR3 has 13 amino acids. Germline V lookup: CDR1 KGHSH, CDR2 LQKENI. Deletions cut 4 bases from V and 5 bases from J, with 9 bases between. The CDR3 bases are TGTGCCAGCTCACTGTCTACAGACAATGAGCAGTTCTTC. Protein product: CASSLSTDNEQFF.

V usage is TRBV7-9 and J usage is TRBJ2-1; 7 positions match TRBD1. CDR3 length equals 14 residues. Germline assignment: CDR1 SEHNR and CDR2 FQNEAQ (reference sequence). V was pared by 1 base and J by 5 bases, with 2 bases of the junction left unmatched. The CDR3 protein is CASSLDRGNNEQFF. DNA of the CDR3: TGTGCCAGCAGCTTAGACAGGGGAAACAATGAGCAGTTCTTC. Filled out from reference TRBV7-9 and TRBJ2-1, the complete variable domain reads DTGVSQNPRHKITKRGQNVTFRCDPISEHNRLYWYRQTLGQGPEFLTYFQNEAQLEKSRLLSDRFSAERPKGSFSTLEIQRTEQGDSAMYLCASSLDRGNNEQFFGPGTRLTVL.

V is TRBV11-2 and J is TRBJ2-4, with a tentative D call TRBD1 (5 bases). V gave up 5 bases and J gave up 1 base, with 12 bases separating them. This CDR3 spans 15 amino acids. Germline CDR1 reads SGHAT; CDR2 reads FQNNGV. The CDR3 nucleotides are TGTGCCAGCAGCGCGCGCACAGGTGCCAAAAACATTCAGTACTTC. This encodes CASSARTGAKNIQYF.

The chain uses TRBV28 and TRBJ1-2, with 10 positions matching TRBD1. From germline, CDR1 is MDHEN and CDR2 SYDVKM. The trim removed 6 bases at V and 3 bases at J, leaving 7 bases unmatched. The CDR3 length is 15 residues. The CDR3 DNA is TGTGCCAGCAGCTCCCAGACAGGGGGCCACTATGGCTACACCTTC. This translates into CASSSQTGGHYGYTF.

The genes are TRBV7-6 and TRBJ2-1, with D possibly TRBD2 on 6 matching bases. The CDR3 is 17 amino acids. In germline, CDR1 is SGHVS, CDR2 FNYEAQ. V shed 1 base and J shed 7 bases, with 20 bases lying between them. In nucleotides, the CDR3 is TGTGCCAGCAGCTTAGGGAAACTAGCCCAAATAGAGAATGAGCAGTTCTTC. It codes for CASSLGKLAQIENEQFF.

This rearrangement joins TRBV7-2 to TRBJ2-3; no definite D call. Germline CDR1 and CDR2: SGHTA and FQGNSA. CDR3 length equals 15 residues. Trimming removed 1 base at V and 0 bases at J, with 8 bases between. The CDR3 region is CASSLERTSTDTQYF. The CDR3, as DNA: TGTGCCAGCAGCTTAGAAAGAACTAGCACAGATACGCAGTATTTT.